This TCR beta chain was obtained from a study of CD8 T cells in ankylosing spondylitis. Findings and caveats of the study: Significantly higher representation of disease-linked clones was reported for matched ankylosing spondylitis synovial fluid. Existing reports had already noted some motif variants in reactive arthritis synovial fluid and blood. There was a TCR beta motif, made of several highly homologous variants, that appeared characteristic of ankylosing spondylitis blood. The authors found the disease-linked clones to be CD8+ and relatively rare in peripheral blood.

With regard to this clonotype: Antigen unknown.

Molecular-barcoded quantitative 5'-RACE produced these TCR beta libraries. One entry per CDR3 protein, called by TCRdb with MiXCR from the 5' RACE reads. Of a few hundred thousand distinct CDR3 sequences in the sample, around 18% were seen once. The sequence came from a male donor with ankylosing spondylitis. The specimen sequenced was blood, either unsorted or a sorted T cell fraction (not recorded which).

The CDR3 nucleotides read TGTGCCAGCACCCATAGCGGGGCGTACCAAGAGACCCAGTACTTC. Protein product: CASTHSGAYQETQYF. The V gene is TRBV7-9, the J gene TRBJ2-5; 8 bases are shared with TRBD2. The germline CDR1 and CDR2 sequences are SEHNR and FQNEAQ (reference sequence). Unmatched junction bases numbered 7, after V lost 7 bases and J lost 0 bases. This CDR3 comprises 15 residues. Using reference TRBV7-9 and TRBJ2-5 for the parts outside the CDR3, the full variable domain is DTGVSQNPRHKITKRGQNVTFRCDPISEHNRLYWYRQTLGQGPEFLTYFQNEAQLEKSRLLSDRFSAERPKGSFSTLEIQRTEQGDSAMYLCASTHSGAYQETQYFGPGTRLLVL.